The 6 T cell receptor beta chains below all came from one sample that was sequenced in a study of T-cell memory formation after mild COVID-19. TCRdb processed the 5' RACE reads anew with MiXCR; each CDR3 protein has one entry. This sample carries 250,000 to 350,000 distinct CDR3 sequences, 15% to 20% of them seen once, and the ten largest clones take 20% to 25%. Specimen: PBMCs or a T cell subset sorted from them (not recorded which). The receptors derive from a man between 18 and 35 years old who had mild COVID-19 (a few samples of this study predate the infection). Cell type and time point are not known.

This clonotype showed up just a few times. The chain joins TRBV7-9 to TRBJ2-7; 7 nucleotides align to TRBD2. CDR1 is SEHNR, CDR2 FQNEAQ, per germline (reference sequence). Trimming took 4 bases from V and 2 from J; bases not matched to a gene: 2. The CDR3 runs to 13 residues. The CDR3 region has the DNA TGTGCCAGCAGCTCTGCGGGGGCCTACGAGCAGTACTTC. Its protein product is CASSSAGAYEQYF.

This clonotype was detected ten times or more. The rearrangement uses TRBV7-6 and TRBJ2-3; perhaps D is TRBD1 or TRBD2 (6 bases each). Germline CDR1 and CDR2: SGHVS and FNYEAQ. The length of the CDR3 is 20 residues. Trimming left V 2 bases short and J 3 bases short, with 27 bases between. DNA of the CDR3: TGTGCCAGCAGCTTAAGGCCGGGAGACAAGTGGGGGCCGAGGACAGATACGCAGTATTTT. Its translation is CASSLRPGDKWGPRTDTQYF.

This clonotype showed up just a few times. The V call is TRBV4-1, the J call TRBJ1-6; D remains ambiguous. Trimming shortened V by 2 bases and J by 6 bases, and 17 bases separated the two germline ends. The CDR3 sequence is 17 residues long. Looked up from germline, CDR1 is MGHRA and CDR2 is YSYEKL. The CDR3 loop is CASSQWMREGGNSPLHF. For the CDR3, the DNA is TGCGCCAGCAGCCAATGGATGAGGGAGGGTGGTAATTCACCCCTCCACTTT.

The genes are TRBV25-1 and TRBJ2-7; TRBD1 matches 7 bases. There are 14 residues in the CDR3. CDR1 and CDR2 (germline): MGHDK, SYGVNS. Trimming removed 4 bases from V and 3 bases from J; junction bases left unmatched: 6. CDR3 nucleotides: TGTGCCAGCAGTGGAGACAGGGCCTACTACGAGCAGTACGTC. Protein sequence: CASSGDRAYYEQYV.

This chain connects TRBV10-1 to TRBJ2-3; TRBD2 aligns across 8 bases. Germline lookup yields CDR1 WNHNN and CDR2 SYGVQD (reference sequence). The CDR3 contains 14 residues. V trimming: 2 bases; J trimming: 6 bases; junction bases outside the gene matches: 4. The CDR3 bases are TGCGCCAGCAGTGAGCGGGCTAGCGGGGATACGCAGTATTTT. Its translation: CASSERASGDTQYF.

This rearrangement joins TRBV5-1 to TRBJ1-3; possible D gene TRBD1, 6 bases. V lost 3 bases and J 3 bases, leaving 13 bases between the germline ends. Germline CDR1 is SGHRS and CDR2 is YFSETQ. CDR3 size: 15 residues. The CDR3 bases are TGCGCCAGCAGCTCTCAGGGGTTAGGTGGAAACACCATATATTTT. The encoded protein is CASSSQGLGGNTIYF.